This record looks at one T cell receptor (beta chain) sequence and its context. Other DNA sequences from this sample encode an identical CDR3 as well. Extracted RNA was reverse transcribed into cDNA, the sequencing template. Clones were read by immunoSEQ multiplex PCR, and TCRdb kept only the in-frame ones, dropping some. The profile shows tens of thousands of clones, roughly 50% of them singletons. Treatment indicated: oral pan-JAK inhibitor, 5-10 mg twice daily. Sorted out of PBMCs were CD4+ T cells and CD8+ T cells. The data derive from a study of CD8+ T cells in alopecia areata. Background on the study: Treated patients took oral tofacitinib at 5 to 10 mg twice daily.

This CDR3 is 13 amino acids long. Trimming removed 2 bases from V and 7 bases from J, with 10 bases in between. In germline, CDR1 is SGDLS, CDR2 YYNGEE. The rearrangement links TRBV9 to TRBJ2-1; D is unclear. This receptor was identified in a human donor with alopecia areata. This specimen consisted of CD8+ T cells sorted from blood, obtained around week 36, from a patient treated with tofacitinib. DNA of the CDR3: TGTGCCAGCAGCGTGGGATACGGAAATGAGCAGTTCTTC. It yields the protein CASSVGYGNEQFF.